The text below deals with one T cell receptor (beta chain). Its target is not known. These data come from a study of cytomegalovirus exposure and HLA in healthy donors. Study-wide results and caveats: Within the data, a cluster of highly shared sequence variants was likely a sequencing artifact. Most TCR sequences proved rare, with some public TCRs found in many donors.

PCR amplification relied on 60 Vbeta primers (plus 13 Jbeta primers). The repertoire was sequenced with immunoSEQ multiplex PCR; TCRdb's copy has only in-frame clones and lacks some. The sample has 75,000 or so clones; 60% to 75% are singletons. The CDR3 runs to 15 residues. In germline, CDR1 is SGDLS, CDR2 YYNGEE. V was trimmed by 6 bases and J by 11 bases, leaving 26 bases between them. The TCR comes from a man in his forties in good health and CMV-seropositive. Sample: PBMCs. The V and J genes are TRBV9 and TRBJ1-1; the D gene is possibly TRBD1 (5 bases). The CDR3 spells CASTSGWNTILGAFF. The DNA for the CDR3 is TGTGCCAGCACCTCAGGGTGGAACACCATCTTAGGCGCTTTCTTT.